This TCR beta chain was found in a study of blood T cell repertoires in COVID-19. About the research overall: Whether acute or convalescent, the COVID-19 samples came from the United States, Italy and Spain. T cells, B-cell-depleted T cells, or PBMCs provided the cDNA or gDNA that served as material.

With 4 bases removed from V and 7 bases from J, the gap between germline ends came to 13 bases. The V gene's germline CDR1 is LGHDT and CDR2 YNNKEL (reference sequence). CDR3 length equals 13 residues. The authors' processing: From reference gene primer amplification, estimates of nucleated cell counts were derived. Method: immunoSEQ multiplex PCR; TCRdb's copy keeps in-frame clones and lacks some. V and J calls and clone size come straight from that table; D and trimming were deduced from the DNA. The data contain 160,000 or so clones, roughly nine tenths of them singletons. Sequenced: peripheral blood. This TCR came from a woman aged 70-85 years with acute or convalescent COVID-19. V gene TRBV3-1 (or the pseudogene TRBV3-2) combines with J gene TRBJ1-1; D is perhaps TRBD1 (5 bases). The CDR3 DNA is TGTGCCAGCAGCCCATCAGGGCCTGGTGAAGCTTTCTTT. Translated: CASSPSGPGEAFF.